The present TCR beta chain was sequenced within a study of T cell repertoires in cytomegalovirus infection. Study-wide background: CMV epitopes that were recently identified and HLA-C-restricted were used alongside well-studied HLA-B-restricted ones. In public TCR beta signatures, there were indications of both CMV infection and matching HLA type. Study conclusions and caveats: Cumulative frequency (of public TCR beta family members) identified carriers of CMV plus the relevant HLA.

Germline CDR1 is SEHNR and CDR2 is FQNEAQ (reference sequence). V lost 5 bases, J lost 0 bases, and 9 bases stayed unmatched. This CDR3 is built from 16 residues. This clonotype occurred a few times. The antigen is unknown. One entry per CDR3 protein, called by TCRdb with MiXCR from the reads. Among a few hundred thousand distinct CDR3 sequences, about 39% were seen once, and the ten largest hold more than 40%. The source was cultured PBMCs, collected from culture after CMV antigen stimulation. The receptor was derived from a human donor in good health (CMV status not recorded). Some clones in this sample may be carry-over from other donors' samples. The V gene is TRBV7-9, the J gene TRBJ2-5; TRBD2 aligns across 7 bases. The CDR3 nucleotides are TGTGCCAGCAGCCCTTGGGCGGGAGCGAACCAAGAGACCCAGTACTTC. Translating gives CASSPWAGANQETQYF.